One and the same sample provided the 30 T cell receptor beta chains below, sequenced in a study of blood T cell repertoires in COVID-19. Generated by immunoSEQ multiplex PCR, the TCRdb table keeps only in-frame clones and is missing some. This table holds 100,000 to 150,000 clones, 80% to 90% found once. The sequencing input was peripheral blood. These receptors were obtained from a man in his 70s who had recovered from COVID-19.

This chain joins TRBV28 and TRBJ1-1; 7 positions agree with TRBD1. V was clipped by 4 bases and J by 0 bases; unmatched bases: 8. This CDR3 contains 16 residues. CDR1 MDHEN and CDR2 SYDVKM come from the germline V gene. CDR3 protein: CASSSPGDSVNTEAFF. The CDR3 nucleotides are TGTGCCAGCAGTTCCCCGGGGGACAGCGTGAACACTGAAGCTTTCTTT. Looking up the rest from reference TRBV28 and TRBJ1-1 gives the full variable domain: DVKVTQSSRYLVKRTGEKVFLECVQDMDHENMFWYRQDPGLGLRLIYFSYDVKMKEKGDIPEGYSVSREKKERFSLILESASTNQTSMYLCASSSPGDSVNTEAFFGQGTRLTVV.

The chain recombines TRBV6-6 with TRBJ1-2; possibly TRBD1 for D (6 bases). CDR1 and CDR2 (germline): MNHNY, SVGAGI (reference sequence). This CDR3 contains 14 residues. The V and J ends lost 2 bases and 3 bases respectively, with 10 bases between them. The CDR3 protein is CASSYQAGDYGYTF. The CDR3 DNA reads as TGTGCCAGCAGTTACCAGGCAGGGGACTATGGCTACACCTTC.

In this sample, this clone is medium-sized. The gene calls are TRBV24-1 and TRBJ1-2, with D possibly being TRBD1 (5 bases). CDR1 and CDR2 from the germline V gene are KGHDR and SFDVKD. CDR3 length: 14 residues. The V end lost 9 bases, the J end lost 1 base, and 14 bases lay between the germline ends. CDR3 sequence (DNA): TGTGCCACCCGTCCGGACAATCTTAACTATGGCTACACCTTC. Encoded protein: CATRPDNLNYGYTF.

On this clone: At one boundary the junction diverges from the germline segment, which might be a read error. V usage is TRBV6-5 and J usage is TRBJ1-1; D gene unclear. Germline CDR1 is MNHEY and CDR2 is SVGAGI. This CDR3 comprises 15 residues. This chain's CDR3 is CASSDSWAQRAEAFF. Here the CDR3 DNA reads TGTGCCAGCAGTGACTCTTGGGCCCAACGAGCTGAAGCTTTCTTT.

V is TRBV24-1 and J is TRBJ2-1; 14 bases are a match to TRBD2. The J segment lost 12 bases and the V segment lost 8 bases, leaving 8 bases of the junction unmatched. Germline CDR1 reads KGHDR; CDR2 reads SFDVKD. The CDR3 has 14 residues. Here the CDR3 DNA reads TGTGCCACCATGGGAAGACTAGCGGGAGGGCGGCAGTTCTTC. Protein sequence: CATMGRLAGGRQFF.

The chain couples TRBV18 to TRBJ2-7; D not certain. The germline V gene encodes CDR1 KGHSH and CDR2 LQKENI. V gave up 0 bases and J gave up 3 bases, with 12 bases separating them. The CDR3 consists of 15 residues. This chain's CDR3 is CASSPPGQVGYEQYF. CDR3 DNA: TGTGCCAGCTCACCACCGGGCCAAGTCGGCTACGAGCAGTACTTC.

This chain connects TRBV28 to TRBJ2-5; TRBD2 agrees at 10 bases. Germline V CDR1 and CDR2: MDHEN, SYDVKM. V trimming: 7 bases; J trimming: 4 bases; junction bases outside the gene matches: 12. The CDR3 loop spans 16 amino acids. Written as DNA, the CDR3 is TGTGCCAGCACCCACACGGGACTAGCGAGTTTAGAGACCCAGTACTTC. Encoded protein: CASTHTGLASLETQYF.

The chain is built from TRBV4-1 and TRBJ2-7; 10 nucleotides align to TRBD1. CDR1 is MGHRA and CDR2 is YSYEKL in the germline V gene. V trimming: 0 bases; J trimming: 6 bases; junction bases outside the gene matches: 14. The CDR3 contains 18 residues. The CDR3 protein is CASSQEPPEIGQGGEQYF. As DNA, the CDR3 is TGCGCCAGCAGCCAAGAGCCTCCGGAGATCGGACAGGGGGGCGAGCAGTACTTC.

This clone was seen only a few times. The gene calls are TRBV7-9 and TRBJ1-1; D is unresolved. Germline V gene sequence: CDR1 SEHNR, CDR2 FQNEAQ (reference sequence). The V end was cut by 3 bases, the J end by 5 bases, with 7 bases between. This CDR3 spans 12 amino acids. The CDR3 DNA sequence: TGTGCCAGCAGCTTCAGTTGGACTGAAGCTTTCTTT. Protein product: CASSFSWTEAFF.

The V and J genes are TRBV5-4 and TRBJ1-2; the D gene is possibly TRBD1 (6 bases). The CDR3 contains 14 residues. V was pared by 4 bases and J by 3 bases, with 13 bases between. Germline assignment: CDR1 SGHNT and CDR2 YYREEE (reference sequence). The CDR3 loop reads CASSLYRVDYGYTF. CDR3 bases: TGTGCCAGCAGCCTGTACAGGGTTGACTATGGCTACACCTTC.

V usage is TRBV11-1 and J usage is TRBJ2-5; D gene ambiguous. V was shortened by 5 bases and J by 5 bases, with 15 bases between the two germline ends. This CDR3 is built from 14 residues. Germline lookup yields CDR1 SGHAT and CDR2 FQDESV (reference sequence). The CDR3 reads CASSLFPVFETQYF. CDR3 DNA: TGTGCCAGCAGCCTTTTCCCCGTTTTTGAGACCCAGTACTTC.

Details on this clone: One end of the junction fails to match germline, which may point to a read error. This chain joins TRBV4-1 and TRBJ2-7, with 11 positions matching TRBD2. CDR3 length equals 15 residues. Germline V lookup: CDR1 MGHRA, CDR2 YSYEKL. CDR3 bases: TGCGCCAGCAGCCAAGGACTAGCGGGAAGCTACAAGCAGTACTTC. It is translated as CASSQGLAGSYKQYF.

The V call is TRBV7-9, the J call TRBJ2-1; TRBD2 matches 7 bases. The CDR3 contains 15 residues. Per germline, CDR1 SEHNR and CDR2 FQNEAQ (reference sequence). V was clipped by 1 base and J by 2 bases; unmatched bases: 2. The CDR3 coding sequence is TGTGCCAGCAGCTTAGGGGCGGGAGCCTACAATGAGCAGTTCTTC. Protein product: CASSLGAGAYNEQFF.

This clone was counted ten times or more. The CDR3 DNA reads TGTGCCAGCAGCTTACAGGGGGGACACACTGAAGCTTTCTTT. It is translated as CASSLQGGHTEAFF. The rearrangement joins TRBV7-9 to TRBJ1-1; 7 nucleotides match TRBD1. Germline V lookup: CDR1 SEHNR, CDR2 FQNEAQ (reference sequence). This CDR3 spans 14 amino acids. The trim removed 2 bases at V and 3 bases at J, leaving 3 bases unmatched.

The V and J genes are TRBV5-6 and TRBJ2-2, with D tentatively TRBD2 (5 bases). V was trimmed by 2 bases and J by 1 base, leaving 9 bases between them. Germline lookup yields CDR1 SGHDT and CDR2 YYEEEE. The CDR3 totals 15 residues. CDR3 DNA sequence: TGTGCCAGCAGCTTCTTGAGGGAGAACACCGGGGAGCTGTTTTTT. It translates to CASSFLRENTGELFF.

The V call is TRBV6-5, the J call TRBJ2-3, with D perhaps matching TRBD1 (5 bases). The CDR3 has 15 residues. The V and J ends lost 3 bases and 7 bases respectively, with 17 bases between them. The germline CDR1 and CDR2 sequences are MNHEY and SVGAGI. CDR3 nucleotides: TGTGCCAGCAGTTATGACGTCCGTTGGACAAATACGCAGTATTTT. Its protein product is CASSYDVRWTNTQYF.

CDR3 sequence (DNA): TGCGCCAGCAGCCAACCGGGGCGGGGTGAAAAACTGTTTTTT. This gives the protein CASSQPGRGEKLFF. J is TRBJ1-4 and V is TRBV4-1; possibly TRBD1 for D (5 bases). The CDR3 is 14 amino acids. The germline V gene encodes CDR1 MGHRA and CDR2 YSYEKL. Trimming took 2 bases from V and 7 from J, leaving 11 bases between them.

The CDR3 DNA is TGTGCCAGCAGTCAGGGAGGAGCGGGAGGGGATACGCAGTATTTT. Protein product: CASSQGGAGGDTQYF. The chain recombines TRBV7-2 with TRBJ2-3, with TRBD2 identical over 10 bases. CDR3 length: 15 amino acids. J was trimmed by 6 bases and V by 6 bases; bases with no gene match: 9. Germline assignment: CDR1 SGHTA and CDR2 FQGNSA.

V and J are TRBV28 and TRBJ2-3; a weak D match, TRBD1 (5 bases). The V end lost 4 bases, the J end lost 5 bases, and 13 bases lay between the germline ends. Per germline, CDR1 MDHEN and CDR2 SYDVKM. The CDR3 is 14 amino acids. This chain's CDR3 is CASSSRQRGDTQYF. The CDR3, as DNA: TGTGCCAGCAGTTCCCGCCAAAGGGGAGATACGCAGTATTTT.

J is TRBJ2-1 and V is TRBV6-5; no definite D call. CDR1 is MNHEY and CDR2 is SVGAGI in the germline V gene. Trimming cost V 2 bases and J 5 bases, with 7 bases left between them. CDR3 length: 13 amino acids. CDR3 DNA sequence: TGTGCCAGCAGTTACGAGGCCCACAATGAGCAGTTCTTC. Translated: CASSYEAHNEQFF.

The gene calls are TRBV5-1 and TRBJ2-3; the match to TRBD1 covers 9 bases. V gave up 4 bases and J gave up 3 bases; unmatched junction bases: 6. This CDR3 spans 15 amino acids. Germline V lookup: CDR1 SGHRS, CDR2 YFSETQ. This chain's CDR3 is CASSLGQGGTDTQYF. The CDR3 bases are TGCGCCAGCAGCCTGGGACAGGGAGGTACAGATACGCAGTATTTT.

J is TRBJ2-1 and V is TRBV18; D is possibly TRBD1 (5 bases). Trimming pared 3 bases from V and 4 bases from J, leaving 10 bases between. CDR1 and CDR2 (germline): KGHSH, LQKENI. The CDR3 extends over 14 amino acids. DNA of the CDR3: TGTGCCAGCTCACCGCTCGACAGTTACAATGAGCAGTTCTTC. This translates into CASSPLDSYNEQFF.

The genes are TRBV6-2 or TRBV6-3 and TRBJ2-7; 9 nucleotides line up with TRBD1. Per germline, CDR1 MNHEY and CDR2 SVGEGT. This CDR3 contains 14 residues. V trimming: 5 bases; J trimming: 7 bases; junction bases outside the gene matches: 9. The CDR3 protein is CASSHGGQGVEQYF. CDR3 DNA: TGTGCCAGCAGTCACGGGGGACAGGGAGTTGAGCAGTACTTC.

The gene calls are TRBV25-1 and TRBJ1-2; 8 nucleotides match TRBD1. Germline CDR1 reads MGHDK; CDR2 reads SYGVNS. Losses at the gene ends were 6 bases for V and 2 bases for J; bases not matched to a gene: 2. There are 13 residues in the CDR3. The CDR3 nucleotides are TGTGCCAGCAGGCGACAGGGGAACTATGGCTACACCTTC. Protein sequence: CASRRQGNYGYTF.

This clone has a single count. The rearrangement joins TRBV5-4 to TRBJ1-2; D perhaps matches TRBD1 (6 bases). The CDR3 contains 14 residues. Trimming removed 7 bases at V and 4 bases at J, with 17 bases between. Germline-derived CDR1 and CDR2 are SGHNT and YYREEE (reference sequence). For the CDR3, the DNA is TGTGCCAGCGGAACGTGGACAGCCCTCTATGGCTACACCTTC. Amino acid sequence: CASGTWTALYGYTF.

The V and J genes are TRBV27 and TRBJ2-3; D uncertain. Per the germline V gene, CDR1 is MNHEY and CDR2 is SMNVEV (reference sequence). The CDR3 loop spans 13 amino acids. Trimming removed 8 bases at V and 1 base at J, with 10 bases between. The CDR3 here is CASYRAGTDTQYF. CDR3 nucleotides: TGTGCCAGCTACCGCGCCGGCACAGATACGCAGTATTTT.

The chain employs TRBV2 and TRBJ2-5, with TRBD1 as a possible D gene (5 bases). This CDR3 has 12 residues. With 11 bases removed from V and 7 bases from J, the gap between germline ends came to 17 bases. Germline V gives CDR1 SNHLY, CDR2 FYNNEI. The CDR3: CARAEIQGTQYF. In DNA form, the CDR3 reads TGTGCCCGCGCGGAAATTCAGGGGACCCAGTACTTC.

With respect to this clone: Other nucleotide sequences from this sample produce the same CDR3. This chain joins TRBV2 and TRBJ2-7; tentatively, D is TRBD1 (7 bases). In germline, CDR1 is SNHLY, CDR2 FYNNEI. V lost 6 bases and J lost 5, with 11 bases in between. This CDR3 spans 12 amino acids. The CDR3 DNA reads as TGTGCCAGCAGGGGCAGGGGGGACGAGCAGTACTTC. Its protein is CASRGRGDEQYF.

The genes are TRBV5-6 and TRBJ2-5, with 7 bases that match TRBD2. With 4 bases clipped from V and 5 bases from J, the junction kept 8 bases outside the gene matches. Germline V lookup: CDR1 SGHDT, CDR2 YYEEEE. The CDR3 loop spans 14 amino acids. The CDR3 nucleotides read TGTGCCAGCAGCGTGGGCGGGGGACTTGAGACCCAGTACTTC. Protein sequence: CASSVGGGLETQYF.

J is TRBJ2-7 and V is TRBV28, with a weak D call TRBD2 (6 bases). The CDR3 sequence is 13 residues long. V gave up 6 bases and J gave up 1 base, with 10 bases separating them. Germline V gene sequence: CDR1 MDHEN, CDR2 SYDVKM. CDR3 sequence: CASRTTSSYEQYF. The DNA of the CDR3 is TGTGCCAGCAGAACGACTAGTTCCTACGAGCAGTACTTC.